One T cell receptor (beta chain) is described in this entry. In the original processing: From reference gene primer amplification, estimates of nucleated cell counts were derived. TCRdb keeps only in-frame clones here, not all; method: immunoSEQ multiplex PCR. V, J and clone size were drawn from that table, and D and trimming were deduced from the DNA. The sample lists about 110,000 clones; 87% were seen once. This sample is part of a study of blood T cell repertoires in COVID-19. Background on the study: Sites in the United States, Italy and Spain provided acute and convalescent COVID-19 samples. Nucleic acid was either cDNA or gDNA, and it came from T cells, B-cell-depleted T cells, or PBMCs.

This CDR3 is built from 14 residues. Trimming took 10 bases from V and 8 from J; bases not matched to a gene: 11. Per the germline V gene, CDR1 is ENHRY and CDR2 is SYGVKD. This sequence originates from a human donor in a cohort sampled during active COVID-19. The rearrangement uses TRBV10-3 and TRBJ2-1; TRBD1 matches 10 bases. The sequenced sample consisted of peripheral blood. As DNA, the CDR3 is TGTGCCACCGGAAAAGGACAGGGGGTCTATGAGCAGTTCTTC. Translation: CATGKGQGVYEQFF.